These 25 T cell receptor beta chains were sequenced from one sample in a study of blood T cell repertoires in COVID-19. Some clones are missing from TCRdb's copy, which holds only in-frame ones; the method was immunoSEQ multiplex PCR. Here the sample spans about 250,000 clones, about 87% being singletons. The sequenced sample was peripheral blood. Receptors were obtained from a young woman with COVID-19, enrolled during active disease.

J is TRBJ2-7 and V is TRBV25-1, with 12 bases lining up with TRBD2. This CDR3 is built from 17 residues. The trim removed 5 bases at V and 4 bases at J, leaving 12 bases unmatched. Germline lookup yields CDR1 MGHDK and CDR2 SYGVNS. The CDR3 DNA reads as TGTGCCAGCAGTCCCATACCGCGACTAGCGGGAGAGTACGAGCAGTACGTC. Translation: CASSPIPRLAGEYEQYV.

The chain uses TRBV7-2 and TRBJ2-7; 9 bases agree with TRBD2. The CDR3 runs to 13 residues. Germline CDR1 reads SGHTA; CDR2 reads FQGNSA. J lost 9 bases, V lost 4 bases, and 7 bases had no gene match. In DNA, the CDR3 is TGTGCCAGCAGCTCCATAGCGGGAGAGGGGCAGTACGTC. Encoded protein: CASSSIAGEGQYV.

The rearrangement links TRBV4-1 to TRBJ1-2; 7 positions match TRBD1. The CDR3 consists of 13 residues. CDR1 and CDR2 (germline): MGHRA, YSYEKL. V dropped 4 bases and J dropped 3; count of bases not matched to a gene: 2. CDR3 in amino acids: CASSLGTDYGYTF. The CDR3 nucleotides read TGCGCCAGCAGCCTCGGGACAGACTATGGCTACACCTTC.

V usage is TRBV24-1 and J usage is TRBJ2-1; 13 bases are a match to TRBD2. This CDR3 has 17 residues. From germline, CDR1 is KGHDR and CDR2 SFDVKD. Trimming cost V 7 bases and J 4 bases; bases outside gene matches: 9. The CDR3: CATSPGLAGPLYNEQFF. The DNA for the CDR3 is TGTGCCACCAGCCCGGGACTAGCGGGGCCCCTATACAATGAGCAGTTCTTC.

The chain is built from TRBV9 and TRBJ2-5; 9 positions agree with TRBD2. This CDR3 spans 17 amino acids. The ends lost 4 bases at V and 5 bases at J; junction bases unmatched: 15. Germline V gene sequence: CDR1 SGDLS, CDR2 YYNGEE. CDR3 sequence reads: CASSPGEAGGLVETQYF. CDR3 DNA sequence: TGTGCCAGCAGCCCCGGCGAGGCGGGAGGGCTGGTTGAGACCCAGTACTTC. Complete variable domain (other parts from reference TRBV9 and TRBJ2-5): DSGVTQTPKHLITATGQRVTLRCSPRSGDLSVYWYQQSLDQGLQFLIQYYNGEERAKGNILERFSAQQFPDLHSELNLSSLELGDSALYFCASSPGEAGGLVETQYFGPGTRLLVL.

The chain couples TRBV7-9 to TRBJ1-4; TRBD1 is a possible D gene (5 bases). Germline CDR1 reads SEHNR; CDR2 reads FQNEAQ (reference sequence). This CDR3 contains 16 residues. V lost 5 bases and J 0 bases, leaving 13 bases between the germline ends. The CDR3 DNA is TGTGCCAGCAGCACTCTTAAGGGGACAACTAATGAAAAACTGTTTTTT. Amino acids: CASSTLKGTTNEKLFF.

The chain links TRBV13 to TRBJ2-7, with 10 positions matching TRBD2. This CDR3 spans 14 amino acids. Trimming cost V 8 bases and J 4 bases; bases outside gene matches: 8. Germline V gives CDR1 PRHDT, CDR2 FYEKMQ (reference sequence). The CDR3: CASRIAGGPYEQYF. CDR3 sequence (DNA): TGTGCCAGCCGTATAGCGGGGGGCCCTTACGAGCAGTACTTC.

The chain joins TRBV7-8 to TRBJ1-1; D might be TRBD1 (5 bases). The CDR3 covers 17 residues. The V end was cut by 1 base, the J end by 6 bases, with 21 bases between. Germline V lookup: CDR1 SGHVS, CDR2 FQNEAQ. Here the CDR3 DNA reads TGTGCCAGCAGCTTAGAGCCACGGGGGATCGGGGGGGCTGAAGCTTTCTTT. Translation: CASSLEPRGIGGAEAFF.

J is TRBJ1-1 and V is TRBV12-3 or TRBV12-4; weak D call: TRBD1 (5 bases). V lost 7 bases, J lost 4 bases, and 10 bases lay in between. The CDR3 length is 12 residues. CDR3 nucleotides: TGTGCCAGCATCGGGGGGAGCACTGAAGCTTTCTTT. Its translation: CASIGGSTEAFF.

This clone was observed a single time. The rearrangement uses TRBV5-4 and TRBJ2-2; 7 positions match TRBD2. Germline-derived CDR1 and CDR2 are SGHNT and YYREEE (reference sequence). Losses at the gene ends were 7 bases for V and 6 bases for J; bases not matched to a gene: 12. The CDR3 is 15 residues long. The CDR3 DNA sequence: TGTGCCAGCCCAGCGGGGCCGGACACCGCCGGGGAGCTGTTTTTT. Protein: CASPAGPDTAGELFF.

CDR3 loop: CASQIGGEGTQYF. In DNA form, the CDR3 reads TGTGCCAGCCAGATCGGGGGGGAGGGTACGCAGTATTTT. V usage is TRBV6-6 and J usage is TRBJ2-3; TRBD2 aligns across 8 bases. V was pared by 8 bases and J by 8 bases, with 9 bases of the junction left unmatched. Germline V gene lookup returns CDR1 MNHNY and CDR2 SVGAGI (reference sequence). CDR3 size: 13 residues.

The CDR3 bases are TGTGCCAGCAGCTCAAATGCCGGGACAGGGGAGGATACGCAGTATTTT. Encoded protein: CASSSNAGTGEDTQYF. The J gene is TRBJ2-3, the V gene TRBV7-9; 10 bases are a match to TRBD1. CDR3 length equals 16 residues. Per the germline V gene, CDR1 is SEHNR and CDR2 is FQNEAQ (reference sequence). V gave up 4 bases and J gave up 6 bases; unmatched junction bases: 10.

This chain links TRBV9 with TRBJ2-7, with D possibly TRBD2 on 6 matching bases. Trimming stripped 7 bases from V and 4 bases from J, with 30 bases between. The CDR3 loop spans 18 amino acids. Germline V gene data show CDR1 as SGDLS and CDR2 as YYNGEE. CDR3 sequence reads: CASWWDSDRPYIKYEQYV. Written as DNA, the CDR3 is TGTGCCAGCTGGTGGGACTCGGATCGCCCTTATATAAAATACGAGCAGTACGTC.

The CDR3 spells CASSLVSGVRGDTQYF. The CDR3, as DNA: TGTGCCAGCAGCTTAGTTTCGGGGGTTCGTGGGGATACGCAGTATTTT. V is TRBV7-6 and J is TRBJ2-3, with D possibly matching TRBD2 (6 bases). The CDR3 is made up of 16 amino acids. V was pared by 1 base and J by 6 bases, with 17 bases between. Looked up from germline, CDR1 is SGHVS and CDR2 is FNYEAQ.

This chain uses TRBV7-8 with TRBJ2-2, with D possibly TRBD2 on 6 matching bases. Trimming took 4 bases from V and 2 from J, leaving 8 bases between them. From germline, CDR1 is SGHVS and CDR2 FQNEAQ. CDR3 size: 14 residues. The CDR3 is CASSWGLNTGELFF. In nucleotides, the CDR3 is TGTGCCAGCAGCTGGGGACTCAACACCGGGGAGCTGTTTTTT.

The V and J genes are TRBV5-1 and TRBJ1-1; no firm D call. Germline V gene data show CDR1 as SGHRS and CDR2 as YFSETQ. V gave up 4 bases and J gave up 0 bases, with 13 bases separating them. This CDR3 is 15 amino acids long. CDR3 nucleotide sequence: TGCGCCAGCAGCCTGGCGGGTAATTTGAACACTGAAGCTTTCTTT. This translates into CASSLAGNLNTEAFF. Full variable domain (outside the CDR3, taken from reference TRBV5-1 and TRBJ1-1): KAGVTQTPRYLIKTRGQQVTLSCSPISGHRSVSWYQQTPGQGLQFLFEYFSETQRNKGNFPGRFSGRQFSNSRSEMNVSTLELGDSALYLCASSLAGNLNTEAFFGQGTRLTVV.

The rearrangement joins TRBV9 to TRBJ2-2; D remains ambiguous. The length of the CDR3 is 15 residues. The V gene's germline CDR1 is SGDLS and CDR2 YYNGEE. With 1 base removed from V and 6 bases from J, the gap between germline ends came to 13 bases. The CDR3: CASSVCPGPAGELFF. In DNA, the CDR3 is TGTGCCAGCAGCGTATGCCCCGGTCCTGCCGGGGAGCTGTTTTTT.

Worth noting for this clone: This sample includes further DNA sequences coding for the same CDR3. The chain recombines TRBV6-5 with TRBJ1-1; D perhaps matches TRBD1 (5 bases). This CDR3 comprises 13 residues. V lost 9 bases and J lost 0, with 11 bases in between. Germline CDR1 MNHEY, CDR2 SVGAGI. In DNA, the CDR3 is TGTGCCAGTCGACAGAATATGAACACTGAAGCTTTCTTT. Translated, it gives CASRQNMNTEAFF.

This chain uses TRBV5-1 with TRBJ1-2; D remains unclear. Trimming took 0 bases from V and 6 from J, leaving 9 bases between them. This CDR3 is 13 amino acids long. The germline V gene has CDR1 SGHRS and CDR2 YFSETQ. CDR3 residues: CASSLETEDGYTF. CDR3 nucleotides: TGCGCCAGCAGCTTGGAAACAGAAGATGGCTACACCTTC.

In its sample, this clone was seen a few times. CDR3 nucleotides: TGTGCCAGCAGTTACCCGACAGGGTGGCCTGAAGCTTTCTTT. This codes for CASSYPTGWPEAFF. The V gene is TRBV6-2 or TRBV6-3, the J gene TRBJ1-1, with 7 bases lining up with TRBD1. With V trimmed by 2 bases and J by 6 bases, 6 bases remained unmatched. Per germline, CDR1 MNHEY and CDR2 SVGEGT. CDR3 length equals 14 residues.

The chain carries TRBV2 and TRBJ1-3; D uncertain. CDR3 length: 15 residues. Trimming stripped 4 bases from V and 0 bases from J, with 10 bases between. The germline V gene has CDR1 SNHLY and CDR2 FYNNEI. The CDR3 DNA sequence: TGTGCCAGCAGTGTCTATCTGAGCTCTGGAAACACCATATATTTT. The encoded protein is CASSVYLSSGNTIYF.

The chain recombines TRBV2 with TRBJ1-4; D gene ambiguous. The CDR3 contains 12 residues. Trimming took off 7 bases at V and 8 bases at J, with 11 bases between the two ends. Germline CDR1 and CDR2: SNHLY and FYNNEI. CDR3 sequence (DNA): TGTGCCAGCACGGGGAGTCGGGAAAAACTGTTTTTT. Translation: CASTGSREKLFF.

The V and J genes are TRBV6-5 and TRBJ2-5; D perhaps matches TRBD2 (5 bases). The CDR3 totals 14 residues. Germline V gene sequence: CDR1 MNHEY, CDR2 SVGAGI. Deletions cut 6 bases from V and 0 bases from J, with 11 bases between. The DNA for the CDR3 is TGTGCCAGCAGCCCCAAGCGGAACCAAGAGACCCAGTACTTC. This sequence encodes CASSPKRNQETQYF.

The V and J genes are TRBV3-1 (or the pseudogene TRBV3-2) and TRBJ2-3, with D perhaps TRBD1 (6 bases). The germline V gene has CDR1 LGHDT and CDR2 YNNKEL (reference sequence). V was clipped by 7 bases and J by 0 bases, with 14 bases between them. This CDR3 spans 15 amino acids. The CDR3, as DNA: TGTGCCAGCACCCCAGGGGCCACCAGCACAGATACGCAGTATTTT. Amino acids: CASTPGATSTDTQYF.

J is TRBJ2-1 and V is TRBV5-4, with D possibly TRBD1 on 9 matching bases. Germline CDR1 is SGHNT and CDR2 is YYREEE (reference sequence). The CDR3 sequence is 19 residues long. The V and J ends lost 4 bases and 6 bases respectively, with 29 bases between them. Here the CDR3 DNA reads TGTGCCAGCAGCCGGGGGGGGGACAGGGTGGTTCGCGGAGGCAATGAGCAGTTCTTC. Residues: CASSRGGDRVVRGGNEQFF.